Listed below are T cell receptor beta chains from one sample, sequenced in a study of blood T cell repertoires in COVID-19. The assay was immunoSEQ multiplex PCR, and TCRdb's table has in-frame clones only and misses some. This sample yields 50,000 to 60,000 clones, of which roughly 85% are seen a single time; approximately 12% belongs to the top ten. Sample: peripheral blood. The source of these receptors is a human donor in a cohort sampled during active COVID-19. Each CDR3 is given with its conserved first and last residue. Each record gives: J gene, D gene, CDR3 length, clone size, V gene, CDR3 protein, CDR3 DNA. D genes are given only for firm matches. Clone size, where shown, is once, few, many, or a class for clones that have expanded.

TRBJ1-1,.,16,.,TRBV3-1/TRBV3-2,CASSQDAHRMNTEAFF,TGTGCCAGCAGCCAAGATGCGCACAGGATGAACACTGAAGCTTTCTTT
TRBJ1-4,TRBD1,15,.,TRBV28,CASAGTGFTNEKLFF,TGTGCCAGCGCTGGGACAGGGTTCACCAATGAAAAACTGTTTTTT
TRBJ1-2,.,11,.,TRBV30,CAWSVQGGYTF,TGTGCCTGGAGTGTACAGGGTGGCTACACCTTC
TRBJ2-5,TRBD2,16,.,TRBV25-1,CASSDGTSGSRKTQYF,TGTGCCAGCAGTGACGGGACTAGCGGGAGTCGAAAGACCCAGTACTTC
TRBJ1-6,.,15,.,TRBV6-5,CASSYSSGLDSPLHF,TGTGCCAGCAGTTACTCATCAGGGCTGGATTCACCCCTCCACTTT
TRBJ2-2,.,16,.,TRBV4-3,CASSPGIAENTGELFF,TGCGCCAGCAGCCCTGGGATAGCGGAAAACACCGGGGAGCTGTTTTTT
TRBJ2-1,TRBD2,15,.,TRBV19,CASRGLAGGVDEQFF,TGTGCCAGTAGGGGACTAGCGGGAGGGGTGGATGAGCAGTTCTTC
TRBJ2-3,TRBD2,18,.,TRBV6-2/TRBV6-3,CASSPGTSGVPSTDTQYF,TGTGCCAGCAGTCCCGGGACTAGCGGAGTCCCTAGCACAGATACGCAGTATTTT
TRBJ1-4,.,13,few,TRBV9,CASSVRTNEKLFF,TGTGCCAGCAGCGTGAGGACTAATGAAAAACTGTTTTTT
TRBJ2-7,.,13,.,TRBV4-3,CASSPSSSYEQYF,TGCGCCAGCAGTCCTAGCAGCTCCTACGAGCAGTACTTC
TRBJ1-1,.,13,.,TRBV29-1,CSAGGAMNTEAFF,TGCAGCGCGGGGGGGGCTATGAACACTGAAGCTTTCTTT
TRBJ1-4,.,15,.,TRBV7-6,CASSPAPGTNEKLFF,TGTGCCAGCAGCCCCGCCCCCGGTACTAATGAAAAACTGTTTTTT
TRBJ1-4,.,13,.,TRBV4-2,CASKQGTNEKLFF,TGTGCCAGCAAACAGGGCACTAATGAAAAACTGTTTTTT
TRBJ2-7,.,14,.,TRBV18,CASSLPTVSYEQYF,TGTGCCAGCTCCCTCCCGACAGTTTCCTACGAGCAGTACTTC
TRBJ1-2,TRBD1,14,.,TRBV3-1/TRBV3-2,CASSPGTGDDGYTF,TGTGCCAGCAGCCCCGGGACAGGGGACGATGGCTACACCTTC
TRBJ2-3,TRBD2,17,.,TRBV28,CASSTFLGSGSADTQYF,TGTGCCAGCAGTACTTTCCTCGGTAGCGGGAGTGCAGATACGCAGTATTTT
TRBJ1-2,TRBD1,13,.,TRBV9,CASSPQGALGYTF,TGTGCCAGCAGCCCTCAGGGGGCGCTGGGCTACACCTTC
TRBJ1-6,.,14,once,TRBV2,CASSVTGSDSPLHF,TGTGCCAGCAGTGTTACAGGGTCCGATTCACCCCTCCACTTT
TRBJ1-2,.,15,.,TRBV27,CASSFGRISPDGYTF,TGTGCCAGCAGTTTCGGTCGTATCTCTCCGGATGGCTACACCTTC
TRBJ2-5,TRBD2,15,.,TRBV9,CASSIGTSGRETQYF,TGTGCCAGCAGCATCGGGACTAGCGGGAGAGAGACCCAGTACTTC
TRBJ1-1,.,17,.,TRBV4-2,CASSQGVGQSPKTEAFF,TGTGCCAGCAGCCAAGGGGTGGGACAATCCCCGAAAACTGAAGCTTTCTTT
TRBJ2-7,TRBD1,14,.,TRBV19,CASSIDGTVYEQYF,TGTGCCAGTAGTATAGACGGGACAGTCTACGAGCAGTACTTC
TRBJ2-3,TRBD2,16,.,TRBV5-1,CASSSLTSGSKDTQYF,TGCGCCAGCAGTTCCCTGACTAGCGGGAGTAAAGATACGCAGTATTTT
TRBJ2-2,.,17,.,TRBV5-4,CASSFDAGTPNTGELFF,TGTGCCAGCAGCTTTGATGCGGGGACTCCGAACACCGGGGAGCTGTTTTTT
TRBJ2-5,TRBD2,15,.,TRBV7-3,CASSSTSGEYTTQYF,TGTGCCAGCAGCTCCACTAGCGGCGAGTATACGACCCAGTACTTC
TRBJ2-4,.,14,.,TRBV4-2,CASSQAGAKNIQYF,TGTGCCAGCAGCCAAGCCGGGGCCAAAAACATTCAGTACTTC
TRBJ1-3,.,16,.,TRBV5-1,CASSQAGVTSGNTIYF,TGCGCCAGCAGCCAAGCCGGGGTTACCTCTGGAAACACCATATATTTT
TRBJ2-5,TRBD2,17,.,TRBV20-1,CSASTQFSGRAQETQYF,TGCAGTGCTAGTACCCAGTTTAGCGGGAGAGCCCAAGAGACCCAGTACTTC
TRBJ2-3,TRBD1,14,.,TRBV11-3,CASSPRTGTDTQYF,TGTGCCAGCAGCCCCAGGACAGGGACAGATACGCAGTATTTT
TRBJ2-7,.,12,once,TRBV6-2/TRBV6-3,CASSFSAYEQYF,TGTGCCAGCAGTTTTTCCGCCTACGAGCAGTACTTC
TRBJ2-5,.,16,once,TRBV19,CASSRMRTAGQETQYF,TGTGCCAGTAGTAGGATGAGAACAGCTGGGCAAGAGACCCAGTACTTC
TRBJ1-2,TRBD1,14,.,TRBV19,CASKPGTAIYGYTF,TGTGCCAGTAAACCCGGGACAGCCATCTATGGCTACACCTTC
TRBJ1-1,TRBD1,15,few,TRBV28,CASSVPGQGFTEAFF,TGTGCCAGCAGTGTACCGGGACAGGGTTTCACTGAAGCTTTCTTT
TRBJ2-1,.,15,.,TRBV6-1,CASSETQGSYNEQFF,TGTGCCAGCAGTGAAACACAGGGCTCCTACAATGAGCAGTTCTTC